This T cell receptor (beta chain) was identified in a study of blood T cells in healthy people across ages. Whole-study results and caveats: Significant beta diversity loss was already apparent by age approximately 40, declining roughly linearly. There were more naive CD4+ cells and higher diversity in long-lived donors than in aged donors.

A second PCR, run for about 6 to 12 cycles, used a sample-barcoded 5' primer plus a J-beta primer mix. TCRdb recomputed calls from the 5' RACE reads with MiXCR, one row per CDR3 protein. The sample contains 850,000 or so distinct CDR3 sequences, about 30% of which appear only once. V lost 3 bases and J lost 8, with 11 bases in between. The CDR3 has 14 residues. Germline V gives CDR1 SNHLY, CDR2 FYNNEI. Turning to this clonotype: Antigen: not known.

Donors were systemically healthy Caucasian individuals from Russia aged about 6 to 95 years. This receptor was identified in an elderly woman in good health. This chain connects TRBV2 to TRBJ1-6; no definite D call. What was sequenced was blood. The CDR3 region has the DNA TGTGCCAGCAGTGACGAGGGTGGTTATTCACCCCTCCACTTT. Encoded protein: CASSDEGGYSPLHF. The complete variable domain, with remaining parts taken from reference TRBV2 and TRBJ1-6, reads EPEVTQTPSHQVTQMGQEVILRCVPISNHLYFYWYRQILGQKVEFLVSFYNNEISEKSEIFDDQFSVERPDGSNFTLKIRSTKLEDSAMYFCASSDEGGYSPLHFGNGTRLTVT.